This T cell receptor (beta chain) comes out of a study of patients and donors after allogeneic stem cell transplantation. TCRdb reprocessed the RT-PCR reads with MiXCR, giving one entry per CDR3 protein. The data hold about 100,000 distinct CDR3 sequences, with 35% to 45% observed a single time. The CDR3 is 14 amino acids. The germline V gene encodes CDR1 SGDLS and CDR2 YYNGEE. With 5 bases removed from V and 9 bases from J, the gap between germline ends came to 18 bases. The genes are TRBV9 and TRBJ2-1; D may be TRBD2 (5 bases). The source is a human donor who was either an allogeneic HSCT recipient or a stem cell or donor lymphocyte infusion donor (not recorded which). It is not recorded whose cells these are; they may come from a transplant donor. Sequenced: blood, either unsorted or a sorted T cell fraction (not recorded which). CDR3 region: CASSNRPGESEQFF. The CDR3 DNA follows: TGTGCCAGCAGTAACAGACCCGGGGAGAGTGAGCAGTTCTTC.